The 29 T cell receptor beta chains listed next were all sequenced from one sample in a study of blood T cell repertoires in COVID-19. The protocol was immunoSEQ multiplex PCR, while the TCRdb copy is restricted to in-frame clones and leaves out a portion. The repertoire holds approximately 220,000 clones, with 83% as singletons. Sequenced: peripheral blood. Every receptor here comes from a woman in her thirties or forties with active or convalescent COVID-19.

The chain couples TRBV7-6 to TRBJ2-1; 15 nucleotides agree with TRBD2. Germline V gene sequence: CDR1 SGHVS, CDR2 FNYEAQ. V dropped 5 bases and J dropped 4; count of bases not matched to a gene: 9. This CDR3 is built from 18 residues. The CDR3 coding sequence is TGTGCCAGCAGCCAGGACAGGACTAGCGGGAGGGATTACAATGAGCAGTTCTTC. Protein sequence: CASSQDRTSGRDYNEQFF.

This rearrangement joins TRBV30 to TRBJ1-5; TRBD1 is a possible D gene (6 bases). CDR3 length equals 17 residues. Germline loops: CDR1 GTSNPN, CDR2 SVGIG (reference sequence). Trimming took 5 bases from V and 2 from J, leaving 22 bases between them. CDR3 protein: CAWADEGGGVGNQPQHF. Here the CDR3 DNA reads TGTGCCTGGGCCGACGAGGGGGGGGGCGTGGGCAATCAGCCCCAGCATTTT.

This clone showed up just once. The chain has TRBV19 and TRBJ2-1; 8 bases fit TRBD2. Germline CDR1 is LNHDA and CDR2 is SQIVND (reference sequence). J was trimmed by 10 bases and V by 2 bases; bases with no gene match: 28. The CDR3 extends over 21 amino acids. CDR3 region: CASSISTRGGAGGPTGREQFF. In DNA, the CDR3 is TGTGCCAGTAGTATATCCACGAGGGGGGGCGCGGGAGGCCCGACGGGTAGAGAGCAGTTCTTC.

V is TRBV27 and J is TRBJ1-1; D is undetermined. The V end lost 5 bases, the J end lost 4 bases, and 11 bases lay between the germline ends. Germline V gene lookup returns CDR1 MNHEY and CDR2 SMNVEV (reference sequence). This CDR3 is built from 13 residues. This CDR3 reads CASSPRFGTEAFF. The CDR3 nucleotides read TGTGCCAGCAGTCCCCGGTTCGGCACTGAAGCTTTCTTT.

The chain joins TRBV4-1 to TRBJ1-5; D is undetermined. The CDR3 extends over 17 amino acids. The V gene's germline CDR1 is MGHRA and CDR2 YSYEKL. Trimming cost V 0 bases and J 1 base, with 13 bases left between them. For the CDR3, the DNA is TGCGCCAGCAGCCAAGATGTTTTACTCGCAAGCAATCAGCCCCAGCATTTT. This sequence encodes CASSQDVLLASNQPQHF.

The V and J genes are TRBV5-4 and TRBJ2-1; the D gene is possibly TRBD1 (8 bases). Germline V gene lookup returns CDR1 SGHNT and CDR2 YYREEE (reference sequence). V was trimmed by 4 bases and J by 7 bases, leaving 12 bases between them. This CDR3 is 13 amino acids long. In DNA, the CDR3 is TGTGCCAGCAGCGGACAGGGAGGGAATGAGCAGTTCTTC. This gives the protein CASSGQGGNEQFF.

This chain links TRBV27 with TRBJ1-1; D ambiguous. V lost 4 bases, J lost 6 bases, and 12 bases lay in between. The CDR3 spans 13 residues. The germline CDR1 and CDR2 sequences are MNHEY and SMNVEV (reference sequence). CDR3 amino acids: CASSSQVWAEAFF. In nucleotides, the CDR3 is TGTGCCAGCAGTTCCCAGGTATGGGCTGAAGCTTTCTTT.

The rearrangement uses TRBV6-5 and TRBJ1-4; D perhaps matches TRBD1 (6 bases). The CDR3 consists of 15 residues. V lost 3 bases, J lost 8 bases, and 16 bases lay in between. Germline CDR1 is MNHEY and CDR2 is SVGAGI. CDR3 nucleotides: TGTGCCAGCAGTTATATGGGGACCACAGGGGAAAAACTGTTTTTT. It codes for CASSYMGTTGEKLFF.

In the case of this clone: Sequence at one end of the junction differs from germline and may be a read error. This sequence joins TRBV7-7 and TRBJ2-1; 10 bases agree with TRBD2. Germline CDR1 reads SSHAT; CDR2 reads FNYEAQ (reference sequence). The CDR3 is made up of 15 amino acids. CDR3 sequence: CASSSLAGGYNEQFF. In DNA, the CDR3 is TGTGCTAGCAGCAGTTTAGCGGGAGGATACAATGAGCAGTTCTTC. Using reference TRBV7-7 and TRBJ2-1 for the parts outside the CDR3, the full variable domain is GAGVSQSPRYKVTKRGQDVTLRCDPISSHATLYWYQQALGQGPEFLTYFNYEAQPDKSGLPSDRFSAERPEGSISTLTIQRTEQRDSAMYRCASSSLAGGYNEQFFGPGTRLTVL.

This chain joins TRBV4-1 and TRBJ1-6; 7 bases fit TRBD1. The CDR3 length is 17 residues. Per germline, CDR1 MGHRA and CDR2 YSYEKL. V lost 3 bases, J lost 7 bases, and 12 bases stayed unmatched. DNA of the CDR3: TGCGCCAGCAGCCAGGTGCAGGGGGTTGCTGTAAATTCACCCCTCCACTTT. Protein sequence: CASSQVQGVAVNSPLHF.

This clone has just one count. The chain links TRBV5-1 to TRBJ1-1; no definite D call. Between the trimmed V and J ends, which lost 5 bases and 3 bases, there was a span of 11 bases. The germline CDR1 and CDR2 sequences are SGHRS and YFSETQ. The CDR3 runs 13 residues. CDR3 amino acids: CASSFSRDTEAFF. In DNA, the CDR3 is TGCGCCAGCAGTTTTTCACGAGACACTGAAGCTTTCTTT.

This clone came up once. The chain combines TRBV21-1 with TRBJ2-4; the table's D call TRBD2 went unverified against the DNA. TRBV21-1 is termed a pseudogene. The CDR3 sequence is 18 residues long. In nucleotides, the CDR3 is TGTGCCACCCCTTCCAGCGGGAGGGCCGGGGGAGCCAAAAACATTCAGTACTTC. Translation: CATPSSGRAGGAKNIQYF.

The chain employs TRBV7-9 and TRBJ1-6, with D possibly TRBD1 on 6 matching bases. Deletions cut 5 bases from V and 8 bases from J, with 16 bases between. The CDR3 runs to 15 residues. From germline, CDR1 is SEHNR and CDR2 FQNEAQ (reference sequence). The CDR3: CASSAQGLLDSPLHF. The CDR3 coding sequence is TGTGCCAGCAGCGCACAGGGTCTTTTGGATTCACCCCTCCACTTT. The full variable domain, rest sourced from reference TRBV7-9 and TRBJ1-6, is DTGVSQNPRHKITKRGQNVTFRCDPISEHNRLYWYRQTLGQGPEFLTYFQNEAQLEKSRLLSDRFSAERPKGSFSTLEIQRTEQGDSAMYLCASSAQGLLDSPLHFGNGTRLTVT.

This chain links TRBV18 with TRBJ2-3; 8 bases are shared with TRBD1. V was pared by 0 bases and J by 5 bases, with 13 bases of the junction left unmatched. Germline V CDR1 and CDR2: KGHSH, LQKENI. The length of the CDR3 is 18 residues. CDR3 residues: CASSPPGRGRIVIDTQYF. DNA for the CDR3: TGTGCCAGCTCACCACCGGGCAGGGGGCGCATTGTTATAGATACGCAGTATTTT.

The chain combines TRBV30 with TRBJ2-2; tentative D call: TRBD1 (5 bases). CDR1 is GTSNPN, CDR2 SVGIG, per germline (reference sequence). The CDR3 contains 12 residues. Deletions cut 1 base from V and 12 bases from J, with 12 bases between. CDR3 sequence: CAWSATERQLFF. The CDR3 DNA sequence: TGTGCCTGGAGTGCGACAGAGAGGCAGCTGTTTTTT.

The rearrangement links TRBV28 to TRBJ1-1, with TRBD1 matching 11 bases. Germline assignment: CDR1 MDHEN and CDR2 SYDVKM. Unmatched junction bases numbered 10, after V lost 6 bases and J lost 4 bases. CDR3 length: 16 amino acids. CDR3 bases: TGTGCCAGCAGACCTGGGACAGGGGGTCTGAGCACTGAAGCTTTCTTT. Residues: CASRPGTGGLSTEAFF.

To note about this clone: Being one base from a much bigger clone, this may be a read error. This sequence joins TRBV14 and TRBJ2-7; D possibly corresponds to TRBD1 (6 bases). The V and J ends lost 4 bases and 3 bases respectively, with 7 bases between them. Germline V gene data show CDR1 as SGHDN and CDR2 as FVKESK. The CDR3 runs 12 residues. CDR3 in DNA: TGTGCCAGCAGCCTACAGGGCTACGAGCAGTACTTC. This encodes CASSLQGYEQYF.

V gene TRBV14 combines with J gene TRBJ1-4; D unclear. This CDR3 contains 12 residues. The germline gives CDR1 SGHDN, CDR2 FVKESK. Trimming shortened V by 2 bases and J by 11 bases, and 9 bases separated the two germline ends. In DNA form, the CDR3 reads TGTGCCAGCAGCCAATTTGTCGGGAAACTGTTTTTT. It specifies CASSQFVGKLFF.

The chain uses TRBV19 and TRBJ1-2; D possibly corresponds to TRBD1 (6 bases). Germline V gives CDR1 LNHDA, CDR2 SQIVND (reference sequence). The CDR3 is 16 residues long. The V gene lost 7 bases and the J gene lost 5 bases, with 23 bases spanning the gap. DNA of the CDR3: TGTGCCAGTACCCTGAAATCAGGGGAATGGGGATATGGCTACACCTTC. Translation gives CASTLKSGEWGYGYTF.

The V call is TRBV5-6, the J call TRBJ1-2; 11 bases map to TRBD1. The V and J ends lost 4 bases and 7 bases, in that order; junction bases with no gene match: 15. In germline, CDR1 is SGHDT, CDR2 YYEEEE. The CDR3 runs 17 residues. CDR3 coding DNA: TGTGCCAGCAGCCGCTGGGAAGTTCGGACAGGGGGCATTGGCTACACCTTC. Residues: CASSRWEVRTGGIGYTF.

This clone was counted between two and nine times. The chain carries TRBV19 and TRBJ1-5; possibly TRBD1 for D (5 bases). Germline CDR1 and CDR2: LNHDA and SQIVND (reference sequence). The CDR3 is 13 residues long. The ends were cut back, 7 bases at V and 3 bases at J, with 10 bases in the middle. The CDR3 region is CASTLTDNQPQHF. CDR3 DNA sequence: TGTGCCAGTACTTTGACAGACAATCAGCCCCAGCATTTT.

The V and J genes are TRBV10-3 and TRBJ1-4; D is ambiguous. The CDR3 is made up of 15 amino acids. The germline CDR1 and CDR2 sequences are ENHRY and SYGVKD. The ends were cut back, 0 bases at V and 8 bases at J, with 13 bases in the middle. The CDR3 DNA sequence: TGTGCCATCAGTGAGTCCGAGGGTTTAGAGGAAAAACTGTTTTTT. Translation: CAISESEGLEEKLFF.

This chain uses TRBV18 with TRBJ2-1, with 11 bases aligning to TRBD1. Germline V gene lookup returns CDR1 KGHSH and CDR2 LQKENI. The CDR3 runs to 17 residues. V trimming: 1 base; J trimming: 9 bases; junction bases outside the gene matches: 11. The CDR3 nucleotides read TGTGCCAGCTCACCACTCCGCGGACAGGGGGCGCATGGTGAGCAGTTCTTC. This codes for CASSPLRGQGAHGEQFF.

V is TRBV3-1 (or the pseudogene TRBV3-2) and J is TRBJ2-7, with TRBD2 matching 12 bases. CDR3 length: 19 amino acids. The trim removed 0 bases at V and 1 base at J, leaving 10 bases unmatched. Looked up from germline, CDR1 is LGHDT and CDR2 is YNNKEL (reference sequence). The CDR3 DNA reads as TGTGCCAGCAGCCAAGAGACGAGACTAGCGGGAGTGTTGTCCTACGAGCAGTACTTC. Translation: CASSQETRLAGVLSYEQYF.

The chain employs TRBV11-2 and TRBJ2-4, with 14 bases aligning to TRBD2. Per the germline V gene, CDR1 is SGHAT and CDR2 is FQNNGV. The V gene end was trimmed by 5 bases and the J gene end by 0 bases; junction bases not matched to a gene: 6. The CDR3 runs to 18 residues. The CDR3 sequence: CASSQGTSGGLAKNIQYF. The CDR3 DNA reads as TGTGCCAGCAGCCAAGGGACTAGCGGGGGACTAGCCAAAAACATTCAGTACTTC. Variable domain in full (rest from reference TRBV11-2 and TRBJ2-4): EAGVAQSPRYKIIEKRQSVAFWCNPISGHATLYWYQQILGQGPKLLIQFQNNGVVDDSQLPKDRFSAERLKGVDSTLKIQPAKLEDSAVYLCASSQGTSGGLAKNIQYFGAGTRLSVL.

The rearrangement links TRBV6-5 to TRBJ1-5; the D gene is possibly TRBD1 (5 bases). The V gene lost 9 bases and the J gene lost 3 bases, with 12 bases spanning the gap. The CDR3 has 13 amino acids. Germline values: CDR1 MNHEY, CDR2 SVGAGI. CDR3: CASLRQPNQPQHF. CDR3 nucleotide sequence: TGTGCCAGTCTTCGACAGCCCAATCAGCCCCAGCATTTT.

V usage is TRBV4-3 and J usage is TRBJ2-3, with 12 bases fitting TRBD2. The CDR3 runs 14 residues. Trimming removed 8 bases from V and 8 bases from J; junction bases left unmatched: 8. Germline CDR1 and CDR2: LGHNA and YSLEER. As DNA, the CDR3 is TGCGCCAGCGCTAGCGGGGGGGCGGGAGGTACGCAGTATTTT. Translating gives CASASGGAGGTQYF.

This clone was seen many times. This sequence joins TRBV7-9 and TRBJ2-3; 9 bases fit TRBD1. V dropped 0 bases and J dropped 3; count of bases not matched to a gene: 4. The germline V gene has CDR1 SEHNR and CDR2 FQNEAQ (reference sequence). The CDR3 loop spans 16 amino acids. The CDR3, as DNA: TGTGCCAGCAGCTTAGCTATGGACAGGGGAACAGATACGCAGTATTTT. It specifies CASSLAMDRGTDTQYF.

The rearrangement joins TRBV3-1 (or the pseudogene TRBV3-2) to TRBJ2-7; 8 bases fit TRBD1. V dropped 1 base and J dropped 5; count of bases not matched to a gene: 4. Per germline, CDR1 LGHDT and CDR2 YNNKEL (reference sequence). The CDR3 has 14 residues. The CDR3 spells CASSQGQGNDEQYF. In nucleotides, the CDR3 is TGTGCCAGCAGCCAAGGACAGGGGAACGACGAGCAGTACTTC.